This TCR beta chain was sequenced for a study of blood T cell repertoires in COVID-19. Whole-study context: Whether acute or convalescent, the COVID-19 samples came from the United States, Italy and Spain. The analysed material was cDNA or gDNA that came from T cells, B-cell-depleted T cells, or PBMCs.

Germline V gene data show CDR1 as MNHEY and CDR2 as SMNVEV (reference sequence). Trimming shortened V by 3 bases and J by 0 bases, and 12 bases separated the two germline ends. CDR3 size: 17 residues. As originally analysed: Amplification from reference gene primers served as the basis for estimated nucleated cell counts. Libraries were prepared by immunoSEQ multiplex PCR; TCRdb keeps only in-frame clonotypes and omits some of them. The D gene and trimming were derived from the DNA, and the V and J assignments and clone size from that table. The table shows roughly 180,000 clones, with more than 70% occurring only once.

The source of this sequence is a woman aged 55-75 years with acute or convalescent COVID-19. The rearrangement joins TRBV27 to TRBJ1-6; the D gene is possibly TRBD1 (5 bases). Material for sequencing was peripheral blood. For the CDR3, the DNA is TGTGCCAGCAGTTTGGAGGGGCTAAGCTCCTATAATTCACCCCTCCACTTT. This sequence encodes CASSLEGLSSYNSPLHF.